This TCR beta chain was retrieved from a study of blood T cell repertoires in COVID-19. This clone was seen a single time. TCRdb's copy holds only in-frame clones and misses some; the assay was immunoSEQ multiplex PCR. The table has around 64,000 clones, 86% seen once. CDR1 MNHEY and CDR2 SVGAGI come from the germline V gene. The CDR3 length is 15 residues. This chain connects TRBV6-5 to TRBJ2-2, with D perhaps matching TRBD2 (5 bases). The sequenced sample consisted of peripheral blood. This TCR came from a man aged 30 to 39 with acute or convalescent COVID-19. The CDR3 loop reads CVIRRLDLDTGELFF. The CDR3 region has the DNA TGTGTAATCAGGAGGTTAGATTTGGACACCGGGGAGCTGTTTTTT.